The next 21 T cell receptor beta chains were all read from a single sample in a study of T cells in Graves' hyperthyroidism and ophthalmopathy. From RNA transcripts, TCR beta CDR3 regions were amplified. TCR CDR3 regions were first amplified by RT-PCR with HTBI primers. Each CDR3 protein is one row after TCRdb ran MiXCR on the multiplex PCR reads. Counted here are approximately 620,000 distinct CDR3 sequences, approximately 15% occurring once; the ten biggest clones make up approximately 3.5%. The sequencing input was blood. The receptors were gathered from a woman aged 40-49 years with Graves' ophthalmopathy.

The gene calls are TRBV6-1 and TRBJ1-2; D ambiguous. This CDR3 is built from 13 residues. Germline V gene lookup returns CDR1 MNHNS and CDR2 SASEGT. Trimming took off 6 bases at V and 3 bases at J, with 11 bases between the two ends. DNA for the CDR3: TGTGCCAGCAGCCTCGGGCCTGACTATGGCTACACCTTC. Protein: CASSLGPDYGYTF.

The rearrangement links TRBV12-3 or TRBV12-4 to TRBJ1-1; no reliable D call. V lost 5 bases and J 1 base, leaving 14 bases between the germline ends. The CDR3 consists of 15 residues. The CDR3 is CASSGSRAPNTEAFF. CDR3 nucleotides: TGTGCCAGCAGTGGATCGAGGGCCCCGAACACTGAAGCTTTCTTT.

This clonotype appeared a single time. The chain combines TRBV4-2 with TRBJ1-4, with D unclear. CDR1 is LGHNA and CDR2 is YNFKEQ in the germline V gene. The CDR3 spans 14 residues. Trimming shortened V by 1 base and J by 3 bases, and 6 bases separated the two germline ends. Here the CDR3 reads CASSQVSSNEKLFF. Written as DNA, the CDR3 is TGTGCCAGCAGCCAAGTGTCGTCTAATGAAAAACTGTTTTTT.

There are many counts of this clonotype. The chain carries TRBV12-3 or TRBV12-4 and TRBJ2-3; 11 positions match TRBD2. CDR3 length equals 17 residues. V was pared by 1 base and J by 3 bases, with 6 bases of the junction left unmatched. CDR3: CASSLGLAGGPTDTQYF. The DNA for the CDR3 is TGTGCCAGCAGTTTAGGATTAGCGGGGGGGCCGACAGATACGCAGTATTTT.

The V call is TRBV30, the J call TRBJ2-7; D possibly matches TRBD1 or TRBD2 (5 bases each). This CDR3 is 13 amino acids long. Trimming left V 2 bases short and J 4 bases short, with 12 bases between. Germline V gene sequence: CDR1 GTSNPN, CDR2 SVGIG (reference sequence). CDR3 residues: CAWSRGRIYEQYF. Here the CDR3 DNA reads TGTGCCTGGAGTCGGGGCAGGATATACGAGCAGTACTTC.

The rearrangement links TRBV11-2 to TRBJ1-2, with D hard to call. Germline V gene sequence: CDR1 SGHAT, CDR2 FQNNGV. Between the trimmed V and J ends, which lost 9 bases and 8 bases, there was a span of 13 bases. The CDR3 is made up of 11 amino acids. The CDR3 region has the DNA TGTGCCAGTCGGGCCGGGTACGGCTACACCTTC. This translates into CASRAGYGYTF.

The chain recombines TRBV12-3 or TRBV12-4 with TRBJ1-5; maybe TRBD1 (5 bases). V lost 5 bases and J 7 bases, leaving 15 bases between the germline ends. The CDR3 length is 14 residues. As DNA, the CDR3 is TGTGCCAGCAGTGGGAGCGGGGGGATCCAGCCCCAGCATTTT. It encodes CASSGSGGIQPQHF.

Details on this clonotype: At one end the junction does not follow the germline gene, possibly because of a read error. The gene calls are TRBV6-5 and TRBJ2-5; 8 nucleotides agree with TRBD1. Germline assignment: CDR1 MNHEY and CDR2 SVGAGI. The CDR3 has 17 residues. As DNA, the CDR3 is TGTGCCAGCGGTTACTCGGTCGGGGCAGGGGGCGGGGAGACCCAGTACTTC. Residues: CASGYSVGAGGGETQYF.

In its sample, this clonotype was seen a few times. V and J are TRBV24-1 and TRBJ1-5; 7 bases line up with TRBD1. Germline assignment: CDR1 KGHDR and CDR2 SFDVKD. The trim removed 3 bases at V and 0 bases at J, leaving 4 bases unmatched. The CDR3 contains 16 residues. As DNA, the CDR3 is TGTGCCACCAGTGATACCAGGGGGGATAGCAATCAGCCCCAGCATTTT. Its protein product is CATSDTRGDSNQPQHF.

This clonotype was seen many times. V usage is TRBV5-1 and J usage is TRBJ2-2; a possible D gene is TRBD2 (5 bases). With 0 bases removed from V and 6 bases from J, the gap between germline ends came to 15 bases. The length of the CDR3 is 16 residues. Germline CDR1 and CDR2: SGHRS and YFSETQ. This CDR3 is CASSLEPGNPSGELFF. Here the CDR3 DNA reads TGCGCCAGCAGCTTGGAACCGGGGAACCCGTCCGGGGAGCTGTTTTTT.

The J gene is TRBJ2-5, the V gene TRBV28, with 7 bases that match TRBD1. The germline V gene encodes CDR1 MDHEN and CDR2 SYDVKM. V was clipped by 3 bases and J by 4 bases; unmatched bases: 8. The CDR3 totals 15 residues. CDR3 residues: CASSFPGQVRETQYF. CDR3 coding DNA: TGTGCCAGCAGTTTTCCCGGACAGGTACGAGAGACCCAGTACTTC.

This clonotype appeared many times. The genes are TRBV11-2 and TRBJ1-1; 8 nucleotides match TRBD1. Germline V CDR1 and CDR2: SGHAT, FQNNGV. The CDR3 length is 12 residues. The V segment lost 4 bases and the J segment 8 bases; nucleotides outside the gene matches: 3. The CDR3 sequence: CASSWGQEEAFF. In DNA, the CDR3 is TGTGCCAGCAGCTGGGGACAGGAAGAAGCTTTCTTT.

This clonotype was recorded at least ten times. The rearrangement links TRBV12-3 or TRBV12-4 to TRBJ1-1; D is undetermined. This CDR3 has 13 amino acids. With 8 bases removed from V and 2 bases from J, the gap between germline ends came to 12 bases. Here the CDR3 reads CASLQMGNTEAFF. In DNA form, the CDR3 reads TGTGCCAGCCTCCAGATGGGAAACACTGAAGCTTTCTTT.

The gene calls are TRBV27 and TRBJ2-7, with D unresolved. Trimming stripped 0 bases from V and 7 bases from J, with 16 bases between. This CDR3 has 15 amino acids. Per the germline V gene, CDR1 is MNHEY and CDR2 is SMNVEV (reference sequence). The chain's CDR3 is CASSLSLLGPNEQYF. CDR3 nucleotides: TGTGCCAGCAGTTTATCTCTTTTAGGTCCTAATGAGCAGTACTTC.

The gene calls are TRBV2 and TRBJ1-2; 7 nucleotides align to TRBD1. The CDR3 contains 15 residues. Germline trimming cut 6 bases from V and 8 bases from J; bases unmatched to any gene: 15. Germline lookup yields CDR1 SNHLY and CDR2 FYNNEI. CDR3 sequence: CASRIFRDREGGYTF. The CDR3, as DNA: TGTGCCAGCAGAATTTTCCGCGACAGGGAGGGCGGCTACACCTTC.

In its sample, this clonotype was seen many times. V usage is TRBV5-1 and J usage is TRBJ2-1; 11 nucleotides align to TRBD1. The CDR3 covers 16 residues. Looked up from germline, CDR1 is SGHRS and CDR2 is YFSETQ. After removal of 2 bases from V and 7 bases from J, the junction contained 8 bases not matched to a gene. The CDR3 loop reads CASSLTGGTGGNEQFF. CDR3 nucleotides: TGCGCCAGCAGCTTAACCGGAGGGACAGGGGGAAATGAGCAGTTCTTC.

This clonotype was seen many times. This chain joins TRBV30 and TRBJ2-1; 7 bases agree with TRBD2. Per the germline V gene, CDR1 is GTSNPN and CDR2 is SVGIG (reference sequence). V shed 0 bases and J 7 bases; nucleotides not matched to a gene: 15. The CDR3 loop spans 17 amino acids. The CDR3 spells CAWSVSRESPPRNEQFF. CDR3 DNA: TGTGCCTGGAGTGTATCGCGGGAGAGCCCCCCGCGTAATGAGCAGTTCTTC.

This clonotype has only a few counts. J is TRBJ1-5 and V is TRBV27; D is possibly TRBD1 (5 bases). Trimming took 6 bases from V and 7 from J, leaving 13 bases between them. Germline V gene sequence: CDR1 MNHEY, CDR2 SMNVEV (reference sequence). The CDR3 runs 13 residues. The CDR3 loop is CASRGDRWQPQHF. In nucleotides, the CDR3 is TGTGCCAGCAGGGGGGATAGATGGCAGCCCCAGCATTTT.

Many counts were recorded for this clonotype. The rearrangement uses TRBV7-9 and TRBJ2-7; D is ambiguous. Deletions cut 5 bases from V and 2 bases from J, with 22 bases between. CDR1 and CDR2 (germline): SEHNR, FQNEAQ (reference sequence). This CDR3 region has 17 residues. CDR3 nucleotide sequence: TGTGCCAGCAGCCGCCCCACTGGCGGTCCTGGGGCCTACGAGCAGTACTTC. This encodes CASSRPTGGPGAYEQYF.

In regard to this clonotype: A much larger clone is a single base away; this may be a read error. The chain combines TRBV28 with TRBJ2-5, with D maybe TRBD1 (5 bases). With 8 bases removed from V and 4 bases from J, the gap between germline ends came to 17 bases. This CDR3 spans 14 amino acids. The V gene's germline CDR1 is MDHEN and CDR2 SYDVKM. Here the CDR3 reads CASLNPGRAETQYF. CDR3 DNA: TGTGCCAGCCTCAACCCCGGCAGGGCAGAGACCCAGTACTTC.

The rearrangement links TRBV14 to TRBJ1-2, with D perhaps matching TRBD1 (5 bases). In germline, CDR1 is SGHDN, CDR2 FVKESK. V was clipped by 4 bases and J by 1 base, with 16 bases between them. The CDR3 runs 16 residues. The CDR3 sequence: CASSPSGTFLNYGYTF. In DNA form, the CDR3 reads TGTGCCAGCAGCCCCTCTGGGACTTTCCTTAACTATGGCTACACCTTC.